This entry describes one TCR beta chain. Its specificity is unknown. The CDR3 is 15 amino acids. Germline CDR1 is LGHNA and CDR2 is YNFKEQ. Trimming cost V 0 bases and J 2 bases, with 8 bases left between them. This sample is drawn from a study of cytomegalovirus exposure and HLA in healthy donors. Study at large: A prior study identified over 100 million unique TCR beta sequences from about 200 million T cells.

Both 60 Vbeta primers and 13 Jbeta primers went into the PCR. TCRdb's table, derived via immunoSEQ multiplex PCR, lists solely in-frame clones and lacks some. There are approximately 150,000 clones in the sample; roughly 76% occur only once, and 1.5% to 2% lies in the top ten. Study-wide findings and caveats: Cytomegalovirus-associated TCR beta chains were listed, numbering 164. Whilst most TCR sequences proved rare, a subset of public TCRs occurred across many donors.

The sample consisted of PBMCs. The receptor comes from a female donor in good health and CMV-seronegative. V and J are TRBV4-2 and TRBJ1-5; D might be TRBD1 (5 bases). In DNA, the CDR3 is TGTGCCAGCAGCCAAGATACGGGGGGCAATCAGCCCCAGCATTTT. Translated, it gives CASSQDTGGNQPQHF.